These 18 T cell receptor beta chains were all obtained from the same sample, sequenced in a study of shared clonotypes between healthy human individuals (dated by TCRdb to the early 2020s). Libraries were prepared through the immunoSEQ multiplex PCR assay. The immuneACCESS repertoire file appears here via TCRdb, limited to in-frame rearrangements. These files lack a portion of the clones; in checked studies, under half of the deficit traces to unresolved V genes, and the cause of the others is not known. This sample comprises over 400,000 clones, approximately 81% of them detected only once. The ten largest account for 12% of the sample. The sample comprised PBMCs. Receptors originate from a woman between 35 and 50 years old in good health. Some clones in this sample may be carry-over from other donors' samples.

The chain links TRBV12-5 to TRBJ2-1; no definite D call. The CDR3 covers 11 residues. Trimming shortened V by 6 bases and J by 5 bases, and 5 bases separated the two germline ends. Germline CDR1 reads LGHNT; CDR2 reads FRNRAP. The CDR3 protein is CASGDDNEQFF. CDR3 sequence (DNA): TGTGCTAGTGGGGACGACAATGAGCAGTTCTTC.

The chain recombines TRBV4-3 with TRBJ1-5; 9 bases are shared with TRBD1. V shed 0 bases, J shed 11 bases, and the junction held 5 bases outside the gene matches. Germline V lookup: CDR1 LGHNA, CDR2 YSLEER. The CDR3 has 14 residues. The CDR3 DNA sequence: TGCGCCAGCAGCCAAGAAAGAGGACAGGGGTCCCAGCATTTT. Protein: CASSQERGQGSQHF.

This clone was counted once. A far larger clone is a single base away, which makes a read error likely. Here the CDR3 DNA reads TGTGCCAGAAGTCCCAACGACAGGGGACACTATGGCTACACCTTC. Amino acid sequence: CARSPNDRGHYGYTF. The V gene is TRBV28, the J gene TRBJ1-2; 8 bases match TRBD1. The V gene end was trimmed by 9 bases and the J gene end by 3 bases; junction bases not matched to a gene: 12. The CDR3 sequence is 15 residues long. In germline, CDR1 is MDHEN, CDR2 SYDVKM.

With regard to this clone: This likely came from a read error, as a far larger clone is one base away. Additional DNA sequences in this sample encode the identical CDR3. The rearrangement uses TRBV28 and TRBJ2-7, with TRBD1 identical over 11 bases. The trim removed 9 bases at V and 5 bases at J, leaving 12 bases unmatched. This CDR3 is built from 15 residues. Germline CDR1 is MDHEN and CDR2 is SYDVKM. CDR3 in DNA: TGTGCCAGTAGCCACTCCGGGACAGGGGGGCACGAGCAGTACTTC. It is translated as CASSHSGTGGHEQYF.

A note on this clone: A far larger clone is one base from this, pointing to a likely read error. CDR3 DNA sequence: TGTGCCACCGGGGACAGTATGTGGGCTTTCTTT. As protein: CATGDSMWAFF. The chain links TRBV28 to TRBJ1-1; TRBD1 matches 7 bases. V dropped 10 bases and J dropped 11; count of bases not matched to a gene: 10. The germline V gene has CDR1 MDHEN and CDR2 SYDVKM. The CDR3 covers 11 residues.

The chain joins TRBV5-6 to TRBJ2-7, with D perhaps matching TRBD1 or TRBD2 (5 bases each). The V gene's germline CDR1 is SGHDT and CDR2 YYEEEE. CDR3 size: 12 residues. V dropped 4 bases and J dropped 6 bases, with 11 bases sitting between them. CDR3 sequence reads: CASSRGVLEQYF. In nucleotides, the CDR3 is TGTGCCAGCAGCCGGGGCGTGCTCGAGCAGTACTTC.

A few counts support this clone. The rearrangement links TRBV27 to TRBJ2-7; tentatively, D is TRBD1 (6 bases). Germline CDR1 reads MNHEY; CDR2 reads SMNVEV (reference sequence). The CDR3 runs to 15 residues. The V end lost 5 bases, the J end lost 7 bases, and 21 bases lay between the germline ends. CDR3 protein: CASSTQGPELKEQYF. The CDR3, as DNA: TGTGCCAGCAGTACCCAGGGGCCGGAGCTCAAAGAGCAGTACTTC.

As DNA, the CDR3 is TGTGCCAGCAGCTCCATTCTATTAGGCATTGGGCAGTACTTC. It codes for CASSSILLGIGQYF. The rearrangement joins TRBV11-2 to TRBJ2-7; D is unclear. Germline CDR1 and CDR2: SGHAT and FQNNGV. Deletions cut 4 bases from V and 9 bases from J, with 19 bases between. The CDR3 extends over 14 amino acids.

This clone was detected once. This may be a read error, as it is one base from a much larger clone. The rearrangement uses TRBV18 and TRBJ2-1, with TRBD2 matching 7 bases. Germline V gene data show CDR1 as KGHSH and CDR2 as LQKENI. The CDR3 runs 16 residues. The CDR3 sequence: CDSSRILAGRYNEQFF. The CDR3 nucleotides read TGTGACAGCTCACGAATTCTAGCCGGGAGGTACAATGAGCAGTTCTTC.

CDR3 loop: CASSLSGSPTYEQYF. For the CDR3, the DNA is TGTGCCAGCAGCTTGAGCGGGAGTCCCACCTACGAGCAGTACTTC. The chain joins TRBV5-4 to TRBJ2-7; 8 bases are a match to TRBD2. There are 15 residues in the CDR3. Germline loops: CDR1 SGHNT, CDR2 YYREEE (reference sequence). V gave up 1 base and J gave up 2 bases; unmatched junction bases: 5.

Worth noting for this clone: It differs at one base from a far larger clone, so likely a read error. Other DNA sequences in this specimen translate into the identical CDR3. The chain combines TRBV6-1 with TRBJ1-2; TRBD1 aligns across 7 bases. Germline V lookup: CDR1 MNHNS, CDR2 SASEGT. The CDR3 length is 15 residues. The DNA for the CDR3 is TGCGCCAGCAAGGGTCGGCAGGGGGACATGCAGGGCTACACCTTC. Protein sequence: CASKGRQGDMQGYTF.

V gene TRBV18 combines with J gene TRBJ2-7, with 10 bases that match TRBD2. The CDR3 sequence is 15 residues long. Looked up from germline, CDR1 is KGHSH and CDR2 is LQKENI. Trimming took 3 bases from V and 7 from J; bases not matched to a gene: 9. CDR3 sequence reads: CASSPKREGLGEQYF. In DNA form, the CDR3 reads TGTGCCAGCTCACCGAAGCGGGAGGGCCTGGGTGAGCAGTACTTC.

The chain combines TRBV2 with TRBJ2-5; the match to TRBD2 covers 11 bases. The CDR3 loop spans 15 amino acids. Germline V gives CDR1 SNHLY, CDR2 FYNNEI. The trim removed 7 bases at V and 2 bases at J, leaving 6 bases unmatched. CDR3 amino acids: CASMSLAGGQETQYF. The CDR3 bases are TGTGCCAGCATGTCGCTAGCGGGAGGACAAGAGACCCAGTACTTC.

This chain uses TRBV4-1 with TRBJ2-7, with 8 bases that match TRBD1. V was clipped by 3 bases and J by 3 bases; unmatched bases: 7. Per the germline V gene, CDR1 is MGHRA and CDR2 is YSYEKL. The CDR3 has 15 residues. The CDR3 sequence: CASSQDDRGLYEQYF. DNA of the CDR3: TGCGCCAGCAGCCAGGATGACAGGGGCCTCTACGAGCAGTACTTC.

As concerns this clone: This sequence is one base from a far larger clone and is likely a read error. CDR3 coding DNA: TGCGCCGGCAGCCGAATCATCAGGGTGGGGGGCACAGATACGCAGTATTTT. It yields the protein CAGSRIIRVGGTDTQYF. The chain employs TRBV4-1 and TRBJ2-3, with D possibly called TRBD1 or TRBD2 (5 bases each). Germline V gene data show CDR1 as MGHRA and CDR2 as YSYEKL. The CDR3 is 17 residues long.

This chain uses TRBV6-5 with TRBJ1-4, with D perhaps TRBD1 (5 bases). Germline V gene data show CDR1 as MNHEY and CDR2 as SVGAGI. Trimming took 5 bases from V and 7 from J, leaving 14 bases between them. CDR3 length equals 14 residues. CDR3 DNA: TGTGCCAGCAGTGGGGCTCGCGGAGCTGAAAAACTGTTTTTT. This codes for CASSGARGAEKLFF.

This chain uses TRBV9 with TRBJ2-1; 11 nucleotides line up with TRBD2. Trimming removed 4 bases from V and 9 bases from J; junction bases left unmatched: 6. The CDR3 consists of 14 residues. Germline CDR1 SGDLS, CDR2 YYNGEE. The CDR3 DNA reads as TGTGCCAGCAGCCCTACGACTAGCGGGGCTGAGCAGTTCTTC. Translation: CASSPTTSGAEQFF. Full variable domain (missing parts from reference TRBV9 and TRBJ2-1): DSGVTQTPKHLITATGQRVTLRCSPRSGDLSVYWYQQSLDQGLQFLIQYYNGEERAKGNILERFSAQQFPDLHSELNLSSLELGDSALYFCASSPTTSGAEQFFGPGTRLTVL.

The chain combines TRBV19 with TRBJ1-2; D uncertain. Trimming pared 3 bases from V and 2 bases from J, leaving 10 bases between. CDR3 length equals 14 residues. The germline V gene encodes CDR1 LNHDA and CDR2 SQIVND (reference sequence). Written as DNA, the CDR3 is TGTGCCAGTAGTATGTTCGTAGAAAACTATGGCTACACCTTC. Translated, it gives CASSMFVENYGYTF.